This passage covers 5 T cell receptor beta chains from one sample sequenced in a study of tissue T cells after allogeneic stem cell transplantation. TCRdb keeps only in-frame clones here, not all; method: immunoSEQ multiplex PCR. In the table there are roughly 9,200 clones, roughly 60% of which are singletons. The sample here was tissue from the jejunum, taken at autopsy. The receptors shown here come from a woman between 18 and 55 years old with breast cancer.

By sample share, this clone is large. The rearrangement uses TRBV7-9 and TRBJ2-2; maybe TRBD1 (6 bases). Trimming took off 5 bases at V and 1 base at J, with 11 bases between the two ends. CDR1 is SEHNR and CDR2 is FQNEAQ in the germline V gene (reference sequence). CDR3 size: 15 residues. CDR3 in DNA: TGTGCCAGCAGCCCGAACAGGGAGAACACCGGGGAGCTGTTTTTT. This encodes CASSPNRENTGELFF.

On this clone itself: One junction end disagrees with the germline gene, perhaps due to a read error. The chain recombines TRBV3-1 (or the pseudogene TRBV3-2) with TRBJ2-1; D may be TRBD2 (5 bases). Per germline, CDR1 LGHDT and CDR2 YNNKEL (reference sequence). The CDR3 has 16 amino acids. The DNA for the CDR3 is TGTGCCGGCAGCCAAGAAATGAGGGAGAGAGACCATGAGCAGTTCTTC. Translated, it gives CAGSQEMRERDHEQFF.

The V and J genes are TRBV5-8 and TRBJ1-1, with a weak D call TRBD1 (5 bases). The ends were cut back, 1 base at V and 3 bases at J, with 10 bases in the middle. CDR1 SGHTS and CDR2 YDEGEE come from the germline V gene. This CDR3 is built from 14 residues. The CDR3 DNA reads TGTGCCAGCAGCTTGACCGGGGGAGACACTGAAGCTTTCTTT. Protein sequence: CASSLTGGDTEAFF.

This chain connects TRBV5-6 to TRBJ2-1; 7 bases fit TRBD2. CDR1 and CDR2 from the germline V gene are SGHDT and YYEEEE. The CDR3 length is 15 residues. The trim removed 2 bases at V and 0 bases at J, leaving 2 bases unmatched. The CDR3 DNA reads TGTGCCAGCAGCTTAGGCGGGAGCTCCTACAATGAGCAGTTCTTC. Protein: CASSLGGSSYNEQFF.

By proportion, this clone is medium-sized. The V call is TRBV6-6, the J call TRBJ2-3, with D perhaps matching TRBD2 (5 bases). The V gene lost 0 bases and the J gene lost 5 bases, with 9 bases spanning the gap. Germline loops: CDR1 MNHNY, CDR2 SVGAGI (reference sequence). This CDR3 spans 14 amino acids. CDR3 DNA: TGTGCCAGCAGTTACTCCGAACTAGAAGATACGCAGTATTTT. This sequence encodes CASSYSELEDTQYF.